A single T cell receptor beta chain is shown here with its context. This specimen belongs to a study of blood T cell repertoires in COVID-19. Background on the study: The origin of the acute and convalescent COVID-19 samples was the United States, Italy and Spain. T cells, B-cell-depleted T cells, or PBMCs provided the cDNA or gDNA that served as material.

Per the authors' pipeline: The authors estimated nucleated cell counts from reference gene primer amplification. The method was immunoSEQ multiplex PCR; TCRdb's version includes in-frame clones alone and lacks a portion of them. The DNA gave D and trimming, while V, J and clone size come from that table. The table includes 55,000 to 75,000 clones, 87% detected once. Trimming removed 4 bases from V and 2 bases from J, with 4 bases in between. Germline V gene data show CDR1 as SGHTA and CDR2 as FQGTGA. The CDR3 loop spans 12 amino acids. The specimen was peripheral blood. This clonotype originated in a man aged 50 to 59 with active COVID-19. V and J are TRBV7-3 and TRBJ2-3; no definite D call. The DNA for the CDR3 is TGTGCCAGCAGCTCAGTCACAGATACGCAGTATTTT. Translating gives CASSSVTDTQYF.